These 32 T cell receptor beta chains were all obtained from the same sample, sequenced in a study of T-cell memory formation after mild COVID-19 (dated by TCRdb to the early 2020s). The library relied on 5' RACE. For sequencing, an Illumina NovaSeq 6000 was employed. TCRdb itself trimmed the public reads at Q25 with fastp, ran MiXCR and retained productive beta chains. When rows share a CDR3 protein, they turn into one entry using the most common DNA and genes. This sample gives roughly 86,000 distinct CDR3 sequences in total; roughly 15% of them show up just once. The ten largest clones add up to around two fifths of the sample. Source material: PBMCs or a T cell subset sorted from them (not recorded which). The source of these receptors is a man younger than 30 who had mild COVID-19 (a few samples of this study predate the infection). The sample titles of this study are shuffled in the database, so cell type and time point are left out; the donor was told from shared clones.

Many counts were recorded for this clonotype. The chain joins TRBV6-4 to TRBJ2-2; the D is unclear. Trimming took off 3 bases at V and 0 bases at J, with 2 bases between the two ends. This CDR3 spans 13 amino acids. From germline, CDR1 is MRHNA and CDR2 SNTAGT. The CDR3 DNA reads TGTGCCAGCAGTGAGGCGAACACCGGGGAGCTGTTTTTT. This gives the protein CASSEANTGELFF.

A few counts support this clonotype. The V call is TRBV7-2, the J call TRBJ1-3; no reliable D call. V was trimmed by 4 bases and J by 0 bases, leaving 13 bases between them. Germline CDR1 reads SGHTA; CDR2 reads FQGNSA. The length of the CDR3 is 16 residues. The CDR3 loop reads CASSSISMYSGNTIYF. Written as DNA, the CDR3 is TGTGCCAGCAGCTCTATCTCGATGTACTCTGGAAACACCATATATTTT.

CDR3 nucleotide sequence: TGTGCCAGCAGCTTGGGCAGGGTAACCTACGAGCAGTACGTC. It yields the protein CASSLGRVTYEQYV. The rearrangement links TRBV5-5 to TRBJ2-7, with D perhaps TRBD1 (5 bases). The CDR3 length is 14 residues. Deletions cut 0 bases from V and 2 bases from J, with 9 bases between. Germline V gene sequence: CDR1 SGHKS, CDR2 YYEKEE (reference sequence).

CDR3 amino acids: CSDGPYGPGETQYF. CDR3 DNA: TGCAGTGATGGACCCTATGGTCCCGGGGAGACCCAGTACTTC. The chain has TRBV20-1 and TRBJ2-5; D is undetermined. CDR1 and CDR2 (germline): DFQATT, SNEGSKA (reference sequence). Trimming removed 7 bases at V and 5 bases at J, with 20 bases between. This CDR3 is built from 14 residues.

CDR3 coding DNA: TGTGCCAGCAGCGTAGAGGTTGGAGAAGCTGGGGCCAACGTCCTGACTTTC. This gives the protein CASSVEVGEAGANVLTF. The chain combines TRBV9 with TRBJ2-6, with D uncertain. Germline V gene lookup returns CDR1 SGDLS and CDR2 YYNGEE. This CDR3 region has 17 residues. With 0 bases removed from V and 2 bases from J, the gap between germline ends came to 12 bases.

The table lists this clonotype with a few counts. The V gene is TRBV12-3 or TRBV12-4, the J gene TRBJ1-1; tentatively, D is TRBD1 (6 bases). Deletions cut 6 bases from V and 1 base from J, with 12 bases between. The CDR3 runs to 14 residues. The chain's CDR3 is CASRVSRGNTEAFF. CDR3 DNA sequence: TGTGCCAGCAGGGTCAGCAGGGGGAACACTGAAGCTTTCTTT.

This clonotype was counted between two and nine times. The rearrangement joins TRBV7-2 to TRBJ2-3, with TRBD2 matching over 9 bases. The CDR3 is 16 residues long. Germline lookup yields CDR1 SGHTA and CDR2 FQGNSA. The V gene end was trimmed by 0 bases and the J gene end by 4 bases; junction bases not matched to a gene: 5. In DNA form, the CDR3 reads TGTGCCAGCAGCTTAGCCCCCGGGACTAGCTCAGATACGCAGTATTTT. Its translation is CASSLAPGTSSDTQYF.

The rearrangement uses TRBV27 and TRBJ2-5; D tentatively fits TRBD1 or TRBD2 (5 bases each). Per germline, CDR1 MNHEY and CDR2 SMNVEV (reference sequence). This CDR3 comprises 15 residues. V was cut by 2 bases and J by 5 bases, with 15 bases left in between. The CDR3 DNA follows: TGTGCCAGCAGTTTAACGATCGGGGACGACGAGACCCAGTACTTC. Translating it yields CASSLTIGDDETQYF.

V gene TRBV9 combines with J gene TRBJ1-2; no definite D call. The CDR3 is 14 amino acids. V was cut by 0 bases and J by 8 bases, with 14 bases left in between. Germline CDR1 SGDLS, CDR2 YYNGEE. The CDR3 nucleotides are TGTGCCAGCAGCGTAGCTACGGGAGCAGAAGGCTACACCTTC. It encodes CASSVATGAEGYTF.

This chain joins TRBV12-3 or TRBV12-4 and TRBJ2-5; 7 nucleotides agree with TRBD2. The CDR3 length is 13 residues. The V and J ends lost 3 bases and 4 bases, in that order; junction bases with no gene match: 2. The DNA for the CDR3 is TGTGCCAGCAGTTTTTCGGGGGGAGAGACCCAGTACTTC. This encodes CASSFSGGETQYF.

The chain has TRBV4-1 and TRBJ2-7; 10 nucleotides align to TRBD1. CDR3 length: 16 residues. Germline trimming cut 3 bases from V and 2 bases from J; bases unmatched to any gene: 7. CDR1 MGHRA and CDR2 YSYEKL come from the germline V gene. DNA for the CDR3: TGCGCCAGCAGCCATTTGCCGGGACAGGGGACCTACGAGCAGTACTTC. Encoded protein: CASSHLPGQGTYEQYF.

In this sample, this clonotype turned up many times. The rearrangement links TRBV7-6 to TRBJ2-3, with 8 bases identical to TRBD1. Germline V gene sequence: CDR1 SGHVS, CDR2 FNYEAQ. The CDR3 totals 14 residues. The junction had 7 bases not matched to a gene; V was cut back by 5 bases and J by 6 bases. This CDR3 is CASSLGTGPDTQYF. The CDR3 DNA sequence: TGTGCCAGCAGCCTTGGGACAGGCCCGGATACGCAGTATTTT.

This clonotype has only a few counts. The CDR3 protein is CASRGVSTDTQYF. CDR3 DNA sequence: TGCGCCAGCCGGGGCGTTAGCACAGATACGCAGTATTTT. V and J are TRBV5-1 and TRBJ2-3; D could derive from TRBD1 or TRBD2 (5 bases each). Germline V lookup: CDR1 SGHRS, CDR2 YFSETQ. This CDR3 region has 13 residues. V dropped 7 bases and J dropped 0 bases, with 9 bases sitting between them.

V usage is TRBV6-2 or TRBV6-3 and J usage is TRBJ2-5; D is unclear. This CDR3 is 10 amino acids long. V was trimmed by 10 bases and J by 5 bases, leaving 8 bases between them. Germline CDR1 and CDR2: MNHEY and SVGEGT. The CDR3, as DNA: TGTGCCACCAGGCGGGAGACCCAGTACTTC. Protein product: CATRRETQYF.

In its sample, this clonotype was seen a few times. This chain links TRBV9 with TRBJ1-4; 7 bases are shared with TRBD1. V lost 3 bases and J lost 7; bases outside the gene matches: 9. Germline V gene data show CDR1 as SGDLS and CDR2 as YYNGEE. The CDR3 consists of 15 residues. The CDR3 DNA sequence: TGTGCCAGCAGCGCCGGGGACAGCCTCGGTGAAAAACTGTTTTTT. It specifies CASSAGDSLGEKLFF.

V and J are TRBV11-2 and TRBJ2-3; 8 nucleotides align to TRBD2. This CDR3 is 14 amino acids long. After removal of 1 base from V and 6 bases from J, the junction contained 3 bases not matched to a gene. CDR1 and CDR2 (germline): SGHAT, FQNNGV. The CDR3 DNA sequence: TGTGCCAGCAGCTTAGTGCCTAGCGGGGATACGCAGTATTTT. It yields the protein CASSLVPSGDTQYF.

As DNA, the CDR3 is TGCGCCAGCAGCTTGCCGGGACACGACTACGAGCAGTACTTC. Protein sequence: CASSLPGHDYEQYF. The chain is built from TRBV5-1 and TRBJ2-7, with TRBD1 as a possible D gene (6 bases). Germline V lookup: CDR1 SGHRS, CDR2 YFSETQ. Trimming shortened V by 1 base and J by 3 bases, and 11 bases separated the two germline ends. The CDR3 runs to 14 residues.

The V call is TRBV7-3, the J call TRBJ1-1, with 7 bases aligning to TRBD1. With V trimmed by 4 bases and J by 4 bases, 9 bases remained unmatched. This CDR3 has 15 residues. Germline-derived CDR1 and CDR2 are SGHTA and FQGTGA. The CDR3 region has the DNA TGTGCCAGCAGCTCTACGACAGGGTTGGGCACTGAAGCTTTCTTT. Residues: CASSSTTGLGTEAFF.

This clonotype was counted a few times. The rearrangement links TRBV12-5 to TRBJ2-1, with D perhaps matching TRBD1 or TRBD2 (5 bases each). V lost 3 bases to trimming and J lost 6 bases, with 9 bases between them. CDR3 length: 13 residues. Germline CDR1 LGHNT, CDR2 FRNRAP. The CDR3 is CASGFGGINEQFF. The CDR3, as DNA: TGTGCTAGTGGTTTTGGGGGAATCAATGAGCAGTTCTTC.

This clonotype occurred a few times. The chain recombines TRBV4-1 with TRBJ1-4, with TRBD1 as a possible D gene (5 bases). From germline, CDR1 is MGHRA and CDR2 YSYEKL. This CDR3 spans 14 amino acids. Trimming removed 5 bases at V and 6 bases at J, with 13 bases between. The CDR3 sequence is CASSSRDGDEKLFF. DNA for the CDR3: TGCGCCAGCAGCTCCCGGGACGGAGATGAAAAACTGTTTTTT.

This clonotype was observed a handful of times. The chain has TRBV3-1 and TRBJ2-5; D unresolved. This CDR3 contains 16 residues. Trimming cost V 0 bases and J 0 bases, with 11 bases left between them. CDR1 is LGHDT and CDR2 is YNNKEL in the germline V gene (reference sequence). CDR3 nucleotide sequence: TGTGCCAGCAGCCAAGATCTGGACGGGTACCAAGAGACCCAGTACTTC. Protein: CASSQDLDGYQETQYF.

This clonotype was counted ten times or more. The chain links TRBV7-9 to TRBJ1-1; D ambiguous. The CDR3 is made up of 11 amino acids. V was trimmed by 0 bases and J by 8 bases, leaving 4 bases between them. Germline-derived CDR1 and CDR2 are SEHNR and FQNEAQ (reference sequence). The CDR3 region has the DNA TGTGCCAGCAGCTTAGCGCCGGAAGCTTTCTTT. Translation: CASSLAPEAFF.

This clonotype was seen many times. The V and J genes are TRBV7-2 and TRBJ2-7, with a tentative D call TRBD1 (6 bases). The CDR3 is 13 amino acids. V was clipped by 4 bases and J by 0 bases, with 7 bases between them. Germline V gene sequence: CDR1 SGHTA, CDR2 FQGNSA. This CDR3 is CASSWDNSYEQYF. In DNA form, the CDR3 reads TGTGCCAGCAGCTGGGACAACTCCTACGAGCAGTACTTC. The variable domain in full, completed from reference TRBV7-2 and TRBJ2-7, reads GAGVSQSPSNKVTEKGKDVELRCDPISGHTALYWYRQSLGQGLEFLIYFQGNSAPDKSGLPSDRFSAERTGGSVSTLTIQRTQQEDSAVYLCASSWDNSYEQYFGPGTRLTVT.

The gene calls are TRBV20-1 and TRBJ2-1; D remains ambiguous. Looked up from germline, CDR1 is DFQATT and CDR2 is SNEGSKA (reference sequence). The CDR3 has 13 amino acids. V was pared by 3 bases and J by 4 bases, with 10 bases between. The chain's CDR3 is CSASVPDYNEQFF. The CDR3 region has the DNA TGCAGTGCTAGTGTTCCAGATTACAATGAGCAGTTCTTC.

The rearrangement uses TRBV7-9 and TRBJ1-2; D is uncertain. The CDR3 has 13 amino acids. Germline assignment: CDR1 SEHNR and CDR2 FQNEAQ (reference sequence). V was pared by 4 bases and J by 4 bases, with 10 bases between. For the CDR3, the DNA is TGTGCCAGCAGCTCCGGAATCGGCTATGGCTACACCTTC. Residues: CASSSGIGYGYTF.

This clonotype came up a few times. CDR3 coding DNA: TGTGCCACCAGTGATGTTCTCGGCACTGAAGCTTTCTTT. This gives the protein CATSDVLGTEAFF. The chain is built from TRBV24-1 and TRBJ1-1; no clear D. Trimming stripped 3 bases from V and 4 bases from J, with 8 bases between. The CDR3 contains 13 residues. Germline values: CDR1 KGHDR, CDR2 SFDVKD.

The genes are TRBV19 and TRBJ2-3; weak D call: TRBD1 (6 bases). This CDR3 is built from 15 residues. V shed 5 bases and J shed 1 base, with 13 bases lying between them. CDR1 and CDR2 from the germline V gene are LNHDA and SQIVND (reference sequence). The DNA for the CDR3 is TGTGCCAGTAGTCCCTCGAGACAGGGCACAGATACGCAGTATTTT. Translating gives CASSPSRQGTDTQYF.

The gene calls are TRBV5-1 and TRBJ1-1; D gene ambiguous. V dropped 0 bases and J dropped 6 bases, with 9 bases sitting between them. Germline V gene data show CDR1 as SGHRS and CDR2 as YFSETQ. The CDR3 loop spans 13 amino acids. CDR3 in amino acids: CASSLAGWPEAFF. The CDR3 DNA sequence: TGCGCCAGCAGCTTGGCCGGGTGGCCTGAAGCTTTCTTT. Supplemented by reference TRBV5-1 and TRBJ1-1, the full variable domain reads KAGVTQTPRYLIKTRGQQVTLSCSPISGHRSVSWYQQTPGQGLQFLFEYFSETQRNKGNFPGRFSGRQFSNSRSEMNVSTLELGDSALYLCASSLAGWPEAFFGQGTRLTVV.

The sample holds a few counts of this clonotype. V gene TRBV7-9 combines with J gene TRBJ2-3; the match to TRBD1 covers 9 bases. V shed 1 base, J shed 0 bases, and the junction held 2 bases outside the gene matches. CDR3 length: 16 amino acids. Germline assignment: CDR1 SEHNR and CDR2 FQNEAQ (reference sequence). The CDR3 region has the DNA TGTGCCAGCAGCTTAGGGGGGACAGGGAGCACAGATACGCAGTATTTT. It translates to CASSLGGTGSTDTQYF.

The chain links TRBV5-6 to TRBJ2-3, with D perhaps TRBD2 (5 bases). The CDR3 contains 15 residues. Trimming removed 4 bases from V and 5 bases from J, with 17 bases in between. The germline V gene has CDR1 SGHDT and CDR2 YYEEEE. CDR3 nucleotides: TGTGCCAGCAGCCCCTTCCCGCCCGCGGGAGATACGCAGTATTTT. Its protein product is CASSPFPPAGDTQYF.

This chain uses TRBV6-5 with TRBJ1-1; D perhaps matches TRBD1 (5 bases). The CDR3 has 15 amino acids. Germline V gene sequence: CDR1 MNHEY, CDR2 SVGAGI. V lost 0 bases and J 1 base, leaving 9 bases between the germline ends. Written as DNA, the CDR3 is TGTGCCAGCAGTTACTCGCCAGGGCCGAACACTGAAGCTTTCTTT. The encoded protein is CASSYSPGPNTEAFF.

This clonotype was found many times. This sequence joins TRBV7-9 and TRBJ2-7, with D uncertain. The CDR3 runs to 13 residues. In germline, CDR1 is SEHNR, CDR2 FQNEAQ (reference sequence). The V end lost 4 bases, the J end lost 0 bases, and 7 bases lay between the germline ends. The CDR3 nucleotides are TGTGCCAGCAGCTCCAGGAGCTCCTACGAGCAGTACGTC. It is translated as CASSSRSSYEQYV.